The 8 T cell receptor beta chains below all came from one sample that was sequenced in a study of response to subunit inactivated influenza vaccine. TCRdb processed the RT-PCR reads anew with MiXCR; each CDR3 protein has one entry. Here the sample spans around 200,000 distinct CDR3 sequences, about 12% being singletons. These records were also assigned to another study, of T cells expressing NK-cell markers. As reported in that work: Generation of TCR beta cDNA was performed by 5'RACE template switching incorporating UMIs.

Sequencing was performed on CD8+ T cells sorted from PBMCs, taken 11 to 12 days after vaccination. These receptors originate from a man in his forties or fifties who received an inactivated influenza vaccine.

This clonotype occurred many times. This chain joins TRBV5-1 and TRBJ2-2, with D possibly being TRBD1 or TRBD2 (5 bases each). V lost 1 base to trimming and J lost 4 bases, with 8 bases between them. The CDR3 spans 14 residues. Germline CDR1 reads SGHRS; CDR2 reads YFSETQ. The CDR3 sequence is CASSLHGTTGELFF. In DNA, the CDR3 is TGCGCCAGCAGCTTGCATGGGACCACCGGGGAGCTGTTTTTT.

The rearrangement uses TRBV9 and TRBJ2-6; 7 bases are shared with TRBD1. Germline V lookup: CDR1 SGDLS, CDR2 YYNGEE. The CDR3 runs to 16 residues. Trimming at V came to 3 bases and at J to 3 bases, leaving 6 bases not matched to a gene. This CDR3 reads CASSALTGLGANVLTF. The CDR3 region has the DNA TGTGCCAGCAGCGCCCTGACAGGGCTTGGGGCCAACGTCCTGACTTTC.

The J gene is TRBJ2-2, the V gene TRBV7-9; possibly TRBD1 for D (6 bases). Germline values: CDR1 SEHNR, CDR2 FQNEAQ (reference sequence). CDR3 length equals 14 residues. Trimming shortened V by 5 bases and J by 6 bases, and 13 bases separated the two germline ends. CDR3 nucleotide sequence: TGTGCCAGCAGCGACCCACAGGGTCCCGGGGAGCTGTTTTTT. This sequence encodes CASSDPQGPGELFF.

For this clonotype: With a much larger clone just one base away, this may be a read error. The rearrangement links TRBV4-1 to TRBJ1-5; no firm D call. The CDR3 runs to 15 residues. Germline V gives CDR1 MGHRA, CDR2 YSYEKL. CDR3 DNA sequence: TGCGACAGCAGCCAATACTGGACTAGCAATCAGCCCCAGCATTTT. Translated: CDSSQYWTSNQPQHF.

This clonotype occurred a few times. The chain couples TRBV7-9 to TRBJ2-3, with 9 nucleotides matching TRBD2. V shed 4 bases and J 5 bases; nucleotides not matched to a gene: 4. Looked up from germline, CDR1 is SEHNR and CDR2 is FQNEAQ (reference sequence). The CDR3 spans 14 residues. The CDR3 protein is CASSYSGGGDTQYF. DNA of the CDR3: TGTGCCAGCAGCTATAGCGGGGGAGGAGATACGCAGTATTTT.

The J gene is TRBJ2-7, the V gene TRBV7-6; 7 bases align to TRBD2. V was clipped by 5 bases and J by 5 bases; unmatched bases: 9. The germline V gene encodes CDR1 SGHVS and CDR2 FNYEAQ. The CDR3 consists of 14 residues. For the CDR3, the DNA is TGTGCCAGCAGCCAGACGACTAGCATCCACGAGCAGTACTTC. This encodes CASSQTTSIHEQYF.

J is TRBJ1-5 and V is TRBV4-2, with 7 positions matching TRBD1. The V and J ends lost 0 bases and 0 bases, in that order; junction bases with no gene match: 2. The CDR3 covers 16 residues. Germline CDR1 is LGHNA and CDR2 is YNFKEQ. The CDR3, as DNA: TGTGCCAGCAGCCAAGAACAGGGGAGTAGCAATCAGCCCCAGCATTTT. Translation gives CASSQEQGSSNQPQHF.

A few counts support this clonotype. The chain has TRBV7-9 and TRBJ2-2; 8 bases map to TRBD1. The J segment lost 2 bases and the V segment lost 5 bases, leaving 7 bases of the junction unmatched. CDR3 size: 16 residues. Germline loops: CDR1 SEHNR, CDR2 FQNEAQ (reference sequence). The CDR3 here is CASSSRDRLNTGELFF. Here the CDR3 DNA reads TGTGCCAGCAGCAGCCGGGACAGGCTTAACACCGGGGAGCTGTTTTTT.